This TCR beta chain was recovered during a study of blood T cell repertoires in COVID-19. The CDR3 is made up of 16 amino acids. Germline CDR1 and CDR2: SGHTA and FQGNSA. The V end was cut by 0 bases, the J end by 1 base, with 11 bases between. TCRdb keeps only in-frame clones here, not all; method: immunoSEQ multiplex PCR. The table includes 65,000 to 75,000 clones, approximately 80% detected once. This TCR was recovered from an elderly man with acute or convalescent COVID-19. Source material: peripheral blood. The V call is TRBV7-2, the J call TRBJ2-3; D remains ambiguous. The DNA for the CDR3 is TGTGCCAGCAGCTTAGCTTTTGCCGGTCGCACAGATACGCAGTATTTT. Its translation: CASSLAFAGRTDTQYF.